The sequence of this T cell receptor (beta chain) was determined in a study of Tregs in tolerant kidney transplant recipients. Study-level points and caveats: Tregs expanded with activated donor B cells seemed most donor-specific. In tolerant patients, donor-specific Tregs outgrew total Tregs, suggesting antigen-driven expansion.

Sequencing was performed with immunoSEQ multiplex PCR; in TCRdb, only in-frame clones are kept and a portion is missing. The data show about 100,000 clones, 93% seen once. A note on this clone: The antigen is not known.

Related graft donors supplied nonmyeloablative bone marrow transplants, and mixed chimerism was transient. Unstimulated Tregs (CD4+CD25+CD127-) and CD4+CD25- non-Tregs were sorted from PBMCs. This clonotype was sampled from a human patient who received a combined kidney and bone marrow transplant. Some T cells may arise from the graft donor. Sequenced here: CD4+ T cells from blood (PBMCs), sampled 12 months after the transplant.

The CDR3 DNA reads TGCGCCAGCAGCTTGTTCGCGCGGGACCACCCAGATACGCAGTATTTT. It specifies CASSLFARDHPDTQYF. The chain employs TRBV5-1 and TRBJ2-3; perhaps TRBD2 as D (6 bases). CDR1 and CDR2 (germline): SGHRS, YFSETQ. The CDR3 loop spans 16 amino acids. V lost 1 base, J lost 4 bases, and 16 bases lay in between.